The clone carrying this TCR beta chain was picked up many times. These data are taken from a study of CD8+CD57+ T cells in acquired aplastic anemia. Only patients with CD8+CD57+ cell expansion on flow cytometry were chosen for sequencing. Germline V gene data show CDR1 as MNHEY and CDR2 as SVGAGI. V lost 2 bases and J 4 bases, leaving 8 bases between the germline ends. There are 14 residues in the CDR3. The TCR beta profiling, which covered VDJ combination and CDR3 sequence, was carried out using genomic DNA as the template. Each CDR3 protein is one row after TCRdb ran MiXCR on the reads. The sample yields roughly 280,000 distinct CDR3 sequences, roughly 59% seen once.

The receptor was derived from a human donor with aplastic anemia. This chain links TRBV6-5 with TRBJ1-4; unclear D gene. Sequencing was carried out using sorted CD4+, CD8+, or CD8+CD57+ T cells (not recorded which) from PBMCs. CDR3 sequence (DNA): TGTGCCAGCAGTTACGAGCGGTTTAATGAAAAACTGTTTTTT. As protein: CASSYERFNEKLFF.